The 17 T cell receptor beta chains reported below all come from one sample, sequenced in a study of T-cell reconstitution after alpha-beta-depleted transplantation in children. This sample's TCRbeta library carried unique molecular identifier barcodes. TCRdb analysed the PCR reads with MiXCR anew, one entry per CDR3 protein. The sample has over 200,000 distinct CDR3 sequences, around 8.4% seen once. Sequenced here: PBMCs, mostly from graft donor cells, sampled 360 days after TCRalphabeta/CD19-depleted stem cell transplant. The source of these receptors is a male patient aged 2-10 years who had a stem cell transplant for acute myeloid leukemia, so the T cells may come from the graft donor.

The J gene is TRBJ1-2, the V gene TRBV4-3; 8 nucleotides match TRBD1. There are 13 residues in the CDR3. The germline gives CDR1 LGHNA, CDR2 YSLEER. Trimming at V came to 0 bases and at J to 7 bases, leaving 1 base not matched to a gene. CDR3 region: CASSQDRGPGYTF. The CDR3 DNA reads TGCGCCAGCAGCCAAGACAGGGGGCCTGGCTACACCTTC.

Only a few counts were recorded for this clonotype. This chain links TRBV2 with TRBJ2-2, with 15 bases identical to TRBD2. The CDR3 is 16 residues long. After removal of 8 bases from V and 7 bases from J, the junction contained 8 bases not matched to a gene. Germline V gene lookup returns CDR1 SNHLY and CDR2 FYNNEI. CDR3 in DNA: TGTGCCAGCGGGAGGGGACTAGCGGGAGGAAGCGGGGAGCTGTTTTTT. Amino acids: CASGRGLAGGSGELFF. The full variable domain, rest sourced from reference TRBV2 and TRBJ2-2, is EPEVTQTPSHQVTQMGQEVILRCVPISNHLYFYWYRQILGQKVEFLVSFYNNEISEKSEIFDDQFSVERPDGSNFTLKIRSTKLEDSAMYFCASGRGLAGGSGELFFGEGSRLTVL.

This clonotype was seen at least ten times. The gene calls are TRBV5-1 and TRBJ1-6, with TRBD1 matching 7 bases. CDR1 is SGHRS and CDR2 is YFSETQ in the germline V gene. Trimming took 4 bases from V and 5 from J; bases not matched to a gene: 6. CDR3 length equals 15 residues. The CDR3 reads CASSARQGNNSPLHF. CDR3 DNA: TGCGCCAGCAGCGCTCGACAGGGTAATAATTCACCCCTCCACTTT.

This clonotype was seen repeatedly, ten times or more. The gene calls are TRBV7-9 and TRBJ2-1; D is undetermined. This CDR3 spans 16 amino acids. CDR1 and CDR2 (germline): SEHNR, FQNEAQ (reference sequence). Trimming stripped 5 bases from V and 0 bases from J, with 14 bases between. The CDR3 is CASSPFGRSSYNEQFF. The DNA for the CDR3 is TGTGCCAGCAGCCCATTCGGACGGAGCTCCTACAATGAGCAGTTCTTC.

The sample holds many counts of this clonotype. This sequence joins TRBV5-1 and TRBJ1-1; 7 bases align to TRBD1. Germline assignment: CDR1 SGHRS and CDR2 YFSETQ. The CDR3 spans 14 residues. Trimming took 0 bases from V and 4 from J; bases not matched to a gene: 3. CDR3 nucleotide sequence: TGCGCCAGCAGCTTGGGACAGGGTAGCACTGAAGCTTTCTTT. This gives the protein CASSLGQGSTEAFF.

CDR3 in amino acids: CASKRLAGDEQFF. CDR3 nucleotide sequence: TGTGCCAGCAAGAGACTAGCGGGAGACGAGCAGTTCTTC. The chain has TRBV7-9 and TRBJ2-1; TRBD2 agrees at 12 bases. Germline V CDR1 and CDR2: SEHNR, FQNEAQ (reference sequence). V lost 7 bases, J lost 10 bases, and 5 bases stayed unmatched. The CDR3 totals 13 residues.

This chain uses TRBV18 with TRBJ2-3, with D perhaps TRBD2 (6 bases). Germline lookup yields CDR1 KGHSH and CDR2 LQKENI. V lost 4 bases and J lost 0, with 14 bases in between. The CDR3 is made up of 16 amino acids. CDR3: CASSRLTGTSTDTQYF. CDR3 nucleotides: TGTGCCAGCTCACGCCTGACCGGGACTAGCACAGATACGCAGTATTTT.

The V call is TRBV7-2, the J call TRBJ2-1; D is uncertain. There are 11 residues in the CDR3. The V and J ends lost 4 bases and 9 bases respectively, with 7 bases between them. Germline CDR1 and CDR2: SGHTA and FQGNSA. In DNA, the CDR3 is TGTGCCAGCAGCTCACTTGGTGAGCAGTTCTTC. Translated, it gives CASSSLGEQFF.

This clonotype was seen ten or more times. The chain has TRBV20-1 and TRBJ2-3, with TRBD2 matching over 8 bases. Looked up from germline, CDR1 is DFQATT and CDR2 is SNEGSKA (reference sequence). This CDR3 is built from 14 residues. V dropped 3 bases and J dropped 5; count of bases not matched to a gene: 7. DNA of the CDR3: TGCAGTGCTAGTTACGGGGGGGCCGGAGATACGCAGTATTTT. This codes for CSASYGGAGDTQYF.

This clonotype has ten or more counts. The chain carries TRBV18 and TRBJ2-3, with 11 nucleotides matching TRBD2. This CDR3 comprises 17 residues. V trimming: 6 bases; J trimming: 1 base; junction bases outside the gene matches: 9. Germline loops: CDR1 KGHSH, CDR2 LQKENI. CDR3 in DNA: TGTGCCAGCTCCACTTTAGCGGGGGGGCCTTGCACAGATACGCAGTATTTT. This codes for CASSTLAGGPCTDTQYF.

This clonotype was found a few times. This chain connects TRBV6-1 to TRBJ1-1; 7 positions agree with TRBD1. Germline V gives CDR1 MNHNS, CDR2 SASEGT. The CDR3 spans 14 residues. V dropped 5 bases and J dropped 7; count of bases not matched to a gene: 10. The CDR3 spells CASSQGQRKGEAFF. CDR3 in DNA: TGTGCCAGCAGTCAGGGACAGCGGAAAGGTGAAGCTTTCTTT.

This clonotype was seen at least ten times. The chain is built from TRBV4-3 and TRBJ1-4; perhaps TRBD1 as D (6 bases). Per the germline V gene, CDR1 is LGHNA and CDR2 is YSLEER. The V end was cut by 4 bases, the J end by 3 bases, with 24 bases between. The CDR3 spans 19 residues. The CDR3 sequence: CASSLHQGGGANPNEKLFF. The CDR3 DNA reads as TGCGCCAGCAGCCTGCACCAAGGGGGGGGCGCCAATCCTAATGAAAAACTGTTTTTT.

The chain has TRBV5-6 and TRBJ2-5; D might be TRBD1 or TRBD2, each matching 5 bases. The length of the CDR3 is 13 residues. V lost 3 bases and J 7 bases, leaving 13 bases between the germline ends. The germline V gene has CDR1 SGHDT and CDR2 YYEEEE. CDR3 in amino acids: CASSYGGTRTQYF. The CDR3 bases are TGTGCCAGCAGCTATGGGGGAACGAGGACCCAGTACTTC.

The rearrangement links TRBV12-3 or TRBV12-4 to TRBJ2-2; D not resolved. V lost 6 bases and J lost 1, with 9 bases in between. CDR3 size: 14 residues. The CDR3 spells CASSRTVNTGELFF. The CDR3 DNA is TGTGCCAGCAGCAGGACGGTGAACACCGGGGAGCTGTTTTTT.

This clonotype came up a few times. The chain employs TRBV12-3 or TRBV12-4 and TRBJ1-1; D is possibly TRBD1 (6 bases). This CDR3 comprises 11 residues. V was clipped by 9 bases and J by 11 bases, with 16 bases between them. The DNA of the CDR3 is TGTGCCAGTACAGGGCTAGGATCCGCTTTCTTT. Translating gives CASTGLGSAFF.

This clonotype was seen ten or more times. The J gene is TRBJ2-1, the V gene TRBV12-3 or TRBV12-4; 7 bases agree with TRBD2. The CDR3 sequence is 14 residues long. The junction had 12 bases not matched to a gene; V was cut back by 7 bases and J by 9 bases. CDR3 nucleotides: TGTGCCAGCATTGATCGAGGGAGGGCCGCTGAGCAGTTCTTC. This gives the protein CASIDRGRAAEQFF.

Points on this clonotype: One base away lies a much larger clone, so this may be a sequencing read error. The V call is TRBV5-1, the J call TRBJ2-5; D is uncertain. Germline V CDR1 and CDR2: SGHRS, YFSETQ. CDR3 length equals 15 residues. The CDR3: CASSLMPIWQETEYF. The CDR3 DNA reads TGCGCCAGCAGCTTGATGCCCATATGGCAAGAGACCGAGTACTTC.